Presented here are 5 T cell receptor beta chains from one specimen sequenced in a study of early T cells in non-severe SARS-CoV-2 infection. TCRdb reanalysed the 5' RACE reads using MiXCR and keeps one entry per CDR3 protein. This repertoire shows 25,000 to 35,000 distinct CDR3 sequences, 6.6% found once; its top ten account for about 3%. The sequenced material came from whole blood. The origin of the receptors is an adult who was a healthcare worker with PCR-confirmed SARS-CoV-2 infection or an uninfected control (not recorded which).

This sequence joins TRBV7-2 and TRBJ1-1; TRBD1 is a possible D gene (6 bases). V was trimmed by 1 base and J by 0 bases, leaving 24 bases between them. In germline, CDR1 is SGHTA, CDR2 FQGNSA. The CDR3 extends over 20 amino acids. CDR3 sequence: CASSLEEGVRAFPLNTEAFF. Written as DNA, the CDR3 is TGTGCCAGCAGCTTAGAGGAGGGGGTTAGGGCATTTCCCTTGAACACTGAAGCTTTCTTT.

The chain combines TRBV20-1 with TRBJ2-5; 12 positions match TRBD2. The V and J ends lost 0 bases and 5 bases, in that order; junction bases with no gene match: 13. The CDR3 runs 18 residues. Germline assignment: CDR1 DFQATT and CDR2 SNEGSKA (reference sequence). CDR3 protein: CSARDSRTSGIVTETQYF. Written as DNA, the CDR3 is TGCAGTGCTAGAGATAGTAGGACTAGCGGGATTGTGACGGAGACCCAGTACTTC.

This clonotype has only a few counts. The chain links TRBV27 to TRBJ1-4; 7 bases align to TRBD1. This CDR3 is 15 amino acids long. J lost 5 bases, V lost 7 bases, and 10 bases had no gene match. Germline V gives CDR1 MNHEY, CDR2 SMNVEV (reference sequence). The CDR3 sequence is CASNHRGEGNEKLFF. The CDR3 DNA follows: TGTGCCAGCAATCACAGGGGTGAGGGAAATGAAAAACTGTTTTTT.

Many counts were recorded for this clonotype. The chain uses TRBV25-1 and TRBJ1-2; 7 positions agree with TRBD1. The CDR3 extends over 14 amino acids. J lost 3 bases, V lost 4 bases, and 5 bases had no gene match. The germline V gene encodes CDR1 MGHDK and CDR2 SYGVNS. In DNA form, the CDR3 reads TGTGCCAGCAGTGCCGCCGACAGGGACTATGGCTACACCTTC. Translating gives CASSAADRDYGYTF.

In its sample, this clonotype was seen many times. This chain uses TRBV25-1 with TRBJ1-5; TRBD1 is a possible D gene (5 bases). Germline CDR1 and CDR2: MGHDK and SYGVNS. This CDR3 comprises 16 residues. Trimming left V 1 base short and J 0 bases short, with 10 bases between. The CDR3 is CASSESGPSSNQPQHF. The CDR3 bases are TGTGCCAGCAGTGAATCGGGGCCGAGTAGCAATCAGCCCCAGCATTTT.